This passage covers 25 T cell receptor beta chains from one sample sequenced in a study of blood T cell repertoires in COVID-19. The method was immunoSEQ multiplex PCR; TCRdb's version includes in-frame clones alone and lacks a portion of them. The profile shows 200,000 to 300,000 clones, about 83% of them singletons. Source material: PBMCs or T cells enriched from blood (not recorded which). The origin of the receptors is a woman aged 40 to 50 who had been exposed to COVID-19.

The chain recombines TRBV18 with TRBJ1-2, with 8 bases identical to TRBD1. The CDR3 consists of 13 residues. V shed 5 bases, J shed 3 bases, and the junction held 2 bases outside the gene matches. Looked up from germline, CDR1 is KGHSH and CDR2 is LQKENI. The CDR3 protein is CASSTGGDYGYTF. The CDR3 region has the DNA TGTGCCAGCTCAACAGGGGGGGACTATGGCTACACCTTC.

As for this clone: Distinct nucleotide sequences in the sample also encode this CDR3. The rearrangement joins TRBV9 to TRBJ2-3; D is possibly TRBD2 (6 bases). V lost 3 bases, J lost 3 bases, and 8 bases lay in between. Germline V CDR1 and CDR2: SGDLS, YYNGEE. CDR3 size: 13 residues. CDR3: CASSDGGTDTQYF. The CDR3 bases are TGTGCCAGCAGCGACGGGGGAACAGATACGCAGTATTTT.

The V call is TRBV10-3, the J call TRBJ1-1; 8 bases align to TRBD1. Germline V gene sequence: CDR1 ENHRY, CDR2 SYGVKD. Trimming removed 9 bases from V and 0 bases from J; junction bases left unmatched: 12. The CDR3 has 16 amino acids. CDR3 loop: CAIRQGIVIMNTEAFF. In nucleotides, the CDR3 is TGTGCCATACGACAGGGGATCGTCATAATGAACACTGAAGCTTTCTTT.

As for this clone: The sample carries other DNA sequences with the same CDR3. The V call is TRBV18, the J call TRBJ1-2; TRBD1 agrees at 8 bases. The V segment lost 3 bases and the J segment 2 bases; nucleotides outside the gene matches: 5. The CDR3 has 15 amino acids. CDR1 is KGHSH, CDR2 LQKENI, per germline. The CDR3 loop is CASSPGQGANYGYTF. In DNA form, the CDR3 reads TGTGCCAGCTCACCTGGGCAGGGGGCCAACTATGGCTACACCTTC.

The chain carries TRBV7-2 and TRBJ1-1; TRBD1 agrees at 7 bases. From germline, CDR1 is SGHTA and CDR2 FQGNSA. After removal of 6 bases from V and 3 bases from J, the junction contained 10 bases not matched to a gene. There are 15 residues in the CDR3. The chain's CDR3 is CASRDWAQGYTEAFF. DNA of the CDR3: TGTGCCAGCAGGGATTGGGCACAGGGGTACACTGAAGCTTTCTTT.

The chain carries TRBV5-1 and TRBJ1-2, with 11 bases identical to TRBD1. V gave up 4 bases and J gave up 4 bases; unmatched junction bases: 6. The CDR3 is 15 amino acids. CDR1 SGHRS and CDR2 YFSETQ come from the germline V gene. The CDR3 DNA is TGCGCCAGCAGCCTGGGACAGGGGGTGCTCTATGGCTACACCTTC. It encodes CASSLGQGVLYGYTF.

The gene calls are TRBV10-3 and TRBJ1-1; D unresolved. Germline V gene data show CDR1 as ENHRY and CDR2 as SYGVKD. CDR3 length: 13 amino acids. V lost 4 bases, J lost 0 bases, and 6 bases lay in between. The CDR3 region is CAISAEMNTEAFF. CDR3 in DNA: TGTGCCATCAGTGCTGAGATGAACACTGAAGCTTTCTTT.

The rearrangement links TRBV5-6 to TRBJ1-6, with 7 bases aligning to TRBD1. Per germline, CDR1 SGHDT and CDR2 YYEEEE. Trimming cost V 5 bases and J 9 bases; bases outside gene matches: 2. The CDR3 has 12 residues. CDR3 sequence reads: CASRTGPSPLHF. The CDR3, as DNA: TGTGCCAGCAGGACAGGGCCTTCACCCCTCCACTTT.

J is TRBJ1-5 and V is TRBV6-4, with 8 nucleotides matching TRBD1. Germline V gives CDR1 MRHNA, CDR2 SNTAGT. V dropped 6 bases and J dropped 8; count of bases not matched to a gene: 6. The CDR3 is 13 amino acids. CDR3 in DNA: TGTGCCAGCAGCCGAAACAGGGGGGAGCCCCAGCATTTT. Its translation is CASSRNRGEPQHF.

The chain couples TRBV28 to TRBJ1-1; D gene uncertain. The CDR3 spans 15 residues. Germline assignment: CDR1 MDHEN and CDR2 SYDVKM. V lost 5 bases and J 2 bases, leaving 15 bases between the germline ends. CDR3 loop: CASSPGGGLNTEAFF. DNA of the CDR3: TGTGCCAGCAGTCCCGGAGGAGGGCTCAACACTGAAGCTTTCTTT.

There are a few counts of this clone. This chain joins TRBV7-6 and TRBJ1-1; D may be TRBD1 (6 bases). Trimming removed 5 bases from V and 5 bases from J, with 21 bases in between. Germline V gene data show CDR1 as SGHVS and CDR2 as FNYEAQ. The CDR3 covers 16 residues. In nucleotides, the CDR3 is TGTGCCAGCAGCCAGCGGGGGGCATTCGAGTCGACTGAAGCTTTCTTT. Translation: CASSQRGAFESTEAFF.

The chain has TRBV7-3 and TRBJ2-1; 8 bases map to TRBD1. CDR1 is SGHTA, CDR2 FQGTGA, per germline. The CDR3 runs to 16 residues. V was pared by 4 bases and J by 0 bases, with 5 bases of the junction left unmatched. The CDR3 reads CASSSRGPDSYNEQFF. DNA of the CDR3: TGTGCCAGCAGCTCCAGGGGGCCGGACTCCTACAATGAGCAGTTCTTC.

The CDR3 DNA reads as TGTGCCAGCAGTCCCGGACAGGGAGGGAATACGCAGTATTTT. It yields the protein CASSPGQGGNTQYF. V is TRBV6-5 and J is TRBJ2-3; tentative D call: TRBD1 (8 bases). Looked up from germline, CDR1 is MNHEY and CDR2 is SVGAGI. V was shortened by 5 bases and J by 7 bases, with 16 bases between the two germline ends. CDR3 length: 14 residues.

This clone appeared a single time. CDR3 protein: CASSGDRGWSYGYTF. CDR3 coding DNA: TGTGCCAGCAGTGGGGACAGAGGGTGGTCCTATGGCTACACCTTC. The chain combines TRBV2 with TRBJ1-2; 7 bases are a match to TRBD1. V trimming: 4 bases; J trimming: 4 bases; junction bases outside the gene matches: 9. Per germline, CDR1 SNHLY and CDR2 FYNNEI. This CDR3 region has 15 residues.

The gene calls are TRBV27 and TRBJ2-7, with D possibly TRBD2 on 5 matching bases. V dropped 0 bases and J dropped 5 bases, with 11 bases sitting between them. CDR3 length: 14 residues. Germline V lookup: CDR1 MNHEY, CDR2 SMNVEV (reference sequence). CDR3 sequence reads: CASSLSPGSHEQYF. CDR3 nucleotides: TGTGCCAGCAGTTTATCCCCGGGGTCCCACGAGCAGTACTTC.

About this clone itself: A read error may be the cause here, since a much bigger clone is one base away. Additional DNA sequences in this sample encode the identical CDR3. V usage is TRBV6-5 and J usage is TRBJ1-5; TRBD1 might be the D (5 bases). This CDR3 comprises 14 residues. Deletions cut 2 bases from V and 5 bases from J, with 10 bases between. Germline loops: CDR1 MNHEY, CDR2 SVGAGI. The CDR3 spells CASSYLGGDQPQHF. Written as DNA, the CDR3 is TGTGCCAGCAGTTACCTCGGGGGGGATCAGCCCCAGCATTTT.

The V and J genes are TRBV3-1 (or the pseudogene TRBV3-2) and TRBJ1-1; D is uncertain. The V and J ends lost 1 base and 5 bases respectively, with 11 bases between them. This CDR3 contains 14 residues. Germline-derived CDR1 and CDR2 are LGHDT and YNNKEL (reference sequence). The CDR3 sequence: CASSQVNSVTEAFF. DNA of the CDR3: TGTGCCAGCAGCCAAGTTAATTCGGTTACTGAAGCTTTCTTT.

The V gene is TRBV7-8, the J gene TRBJ1-5; 8 bases line up with TRBD1. The CDR3 has 13 amino acids. Trimming cost V 5 bases and J 5 bases; bases outside gene matches: 2. The germline CDR1 and CDR2 sequences are SGHVS and FQNEAQ. In DNA, the CDR3 is TGTGCCAGCAGCCAACAGGGGGATCAGCCCCAGCATTTT. This codes for CASSQQGDQPQHF.

This clone was detected only once. The CDR3 DNA reads TGTGCCAGCAGCCAAGATGCGGGGGGCGCCGGAGGCTACACCTTC. Translating it yields CASSQDAGGAGGYTF. The rearrangement uses TRBV3-1 (or the pseudogene TRBV3-2) and TRBJ1-2, with D maybe TRBD1 (6 bases). With 0 bases removed from V and 8 bases from J, the gap between germline ends came to 16 bases. Germline loops: CDR1 LGHDT, CDR2 YNNKEL (reference sequence). There are 15 residues in the CDR3.

This clone appeared many times. The gene calls are TRBV27 and TRBJ2-3, with 9 bases aligning to TRBD2. Trimming at V came to 6 bases and at J to 1 base, leaving 5 bases not matched to a gene. This CDR3 spans 15 amino acids. CDR1 is MNHEY, CDR2 SMNVEV, per germline (reference sequence). The CDR3 DNA reads as TGTGCCAGCAGGCCGTTAGCGGGGGGCACAGATACGCAGTATTTT. Translation gives CASRPLAGGTDTQYF.

This clone was seen a few times. The chain has TRBV7-3 and TRBJ2-2, with 10 bases identical to TRBD1. The CDR3 runs to 17 residues. CDR1 SGHTA and CDR2 FQGTGA come from the germline V gene. The J segment lost 7 bases and the V segment lost 2 bases, leaving 10 bases of the junction unmatched. The CDR3 loop reads CASSLVGTGTGVGELFF. The CDR3 nucleotides are TGTGCCAGCAGCTTAGTGGGAACCGGGACAGGGGTCGGGGAGCTGTTTTTT.

The rearrangement links TRBV9 to TRBJ2-3; TRBD2 matches 9 bases. CDR1 SGDLS and CDR2 YYNGEE come from the germline V gene. The CDR3 is 15 residues long. Trimming at V came to 0 bases and at J to 2 bases, leaving 1 base not matched to a gene. For the CDR3, the DNA is TGTGCCAGCAGCGTAGAGGGACTAGCCACAGATACGCAGTATTTT. This encodes CASSVEGLATDTQYF.

The chain is built from TRBV30 and TRBJ2-3; TRBD2 aligns across 7 bases. Germline CDR1 and CDR2: GTSNPN and SVGIG (reference sequence). The V segment lost 7 bases and the J segment 4 bases; nucleotides outside the gene matches: 14. CDR3 length: 15 residues. The chain's CDR3 is CASGRGGAGPDTQYF. CDR3 DNA sequence: TGTGCCTCGGGACGGGGAGGGGCCGGCCCAGATACGCAGTATTTT.

The chain links TRBV19 to TRBJ1-2, with a tentative D call TRBD1 (5 bases). Trimming stripped 3 bases from V and 3 bases from J, with 11 bases between. In germline, CDR1 is LNHDA, CDR2 SQIVND (reference sequence). This CDR3 is 14 amino acids long. Here the CDR3 reads CASSIGGNDYGYTF. The DNA for the CDR3 is TGTGCCAGTAGTATCGGGGGGAACGACTATGGCTACACCTTC.

The genes are TRBV5-4 and TRBJ1-1; D is ambiguous. Trimming took 4 bases from V and 7 from J, leaving 11 bases between them. This CDR3 has 12 residues. From germline, CDR1 is SGHNT and CDR2 YYREEE (reference sequence). In nucleotides, the CDR3 is TGTGCCAGCAGCCCAACCGGAGTTGAAGCTTTCTTT. Translated: CASSPTGVEAFF.